The 12 T cell receptor beta chains listed next were all sequenced from one sample in a study of T cell clones after liver transplantation (dated by TCRdb to between 2019 and 2020). This specimen's time point label, interpreted: pre-transplant. Receptor libraries were prepared by the immunoSEQ multiplex PCR assay. TCRdb retrieved this table from immuneACCESS and kept in-frame rearrangements only. Not all clones are present; in checked studies, unresolved V genes account for under half, and no reason is known for the remainder. Across this sample there are approximately 7,900 clones, with approximately 80% seen only once. The ten biggest clones cover under 50% of the sample. Sequencing was performed on CD8+ T cells from blood, taken before liver transplant. The receptors derive from a human donor who received a liver transplant.

The CDR3 DNA sequence: TGTGCCAGCAGCCACGGACTAGCGGGGGGTTTCGAGCAGTACTTC. This encodes CASSHGLAGGFEQYF. This chain links TRBV9 with TRBJ2-7; 14 nucleotides align to TRBD2. This CDR3 is 15 amino acids long. J was trimmed by 6 bases and V by 4 bases; bases with no gene match: 6. Germline assignment: CDR1 SGDLS and CDR2 YYNGEE.

The chain joins TRBV7-9 to TRBJ1-5; D unclear. Deletions cut 7 bases from V and 3 bases from J, with 7 bases between. CDR1 is SEHNR and CDR2 is FQNEAQ in the germline V gene (reference sequence). The CDR3 runs 12 residues. The CDR3 sequence is CASMGDNQPQHF. The CDR3 region has the DNA TGTGCCAGCATGGGCGACAATCAGCCCCAGCATTTT.

This chain joins TRBV11-2 and TRBJ2-2, with D hard to call. CDR1 SGHAT and CDR2 FQNNGV come from the germline V gene. V lost 2 bases to trimming and J lost 4 bases, with 11 bases between them. This CDR3 is built from 15 residues. CDR3 bases: TGTGCCAGCAGCTTACATAGACAAGGCACCGGGGAGCTGTTTTTT. Translating gives CASSLHRQGTGELFF.

The J gene is TRBJ2-3, the V gene TRBV11-2, with D possibly being TRBD2 (6 bases). CDR1 and CDR2 from the germline V gene are SGHAT and FQNNGV. The CDR3 extends over 15 amino acids. Trimming removed 6 bases at V and 5 bases at J, with 18 bases between. The CDR3 protein is CASSFMTGEGDTQYF. In nucleotides, the CDR3 is TGTGCCAGCAGTTTTATGACGGGGGAAGGAGATACGCAGTATTTT.

This chain uses TRBV19 with TRBJ2-7; D unclear. Germline CDR1 reads LNHDA; CDR2 reads SQIVND (reference sequence). This CDR3 region has 14 residues. Trimming removed 8 bases from V and 2 bases from J, with 16 bases in between. The CDR3 nucleotides are TGTGCCAGTTCCCCTGGCGGAGTTGCCTACGAGCAGTACTTC. This gives the protein CASSPGGVAYEQYF.

The rearrangement joins TRBV7-9 to TRBJ2-1; possibly TRBD2 for D (6 bases). V was cut by 1 base and J by 1 base, with 8 bases left in between. Germline V gene lookup returns CDR1 SEHNR and CDR2 FQNEAQ (reference sequence). The CDR3 totals 15 residues. The CDR3 protein is CASSLVAGSYNEQFF. The CDR3 DNA reads TGTGCCAGCAGCTTAGTCGCGGGGTCCTACAATGAGCAGTTCTTC.

The chain carries TRBV27 and TRBJ2-7; 7 positions agree with TRBD2. V lost 1 base, J lost 6 bases, and 12 bases stayed unmatched. Germline assignment: CDR1 MNHEY and CDR2 SMNVEV (reference sequence). The length of the CDR3 is 16 residues. CDR3 in amino acids: CASSLLGTKAFGEQYF. In nucleotides, the CDR3 is TGTGCCAGCAGTTTATTAGGGACTAAGGCCTTCGGCGAGCAGTACTTC.

The genes are TRBV7-8 and TRBJ2-7; 7 bases fit TRBD1. Germline CDR1 is SGHVS and CDR2 is FQNEAQ. Germline trimming cut 1 base from V and 0 bases from J; bases unmatched to any gene: 3. CDR3 length equals 15 residues. The CDR3 loop reads CASSLDRGPSYEQYF. In nucleotides, the CDR3 is TGTGCCAGCAGCTTAGACAGGGGACCCTCCTACGAGCAGTACTTC.

The V gene is TRBV7-9, the J gene TRBJ2-7; 10 bases are a match to TRBD2. The germline V gene has CDR1 SEHNR and CDR2 FQNEAQ (reference sequence). V gave up 3 bases and J gave up 8 bases; unmatched junction bases: 7. The CDR3 has 14 amino acids. The CDR3 bases are TGTGCCAGCAGCTTCCCCGGGACTAGCGTTCAGCAGTACTTC. Amino acid sequence: CASSFPGTSVQQYF.

The chain combines TRBV6-5 with TRBJ1-1, with 9 bases lining up with TRBD1. The V and J ends lost 4 bases and 1 base, in that order; junction bases with no gene match: 1. Looked up from germline, CDR1 is MNHEY and CDR2 is SVGAGI. The CDR3 runs to 14 residues. The chain's CDR3 is CASSWGQGNTEAFF. CDR3 nucleotide sequence: TGTGCCAGCAGTTGGGGACAGGGGAACACTGAAGCTTTCTTT.

DNA of the CDR3: TGTGCCACCAGCACCTTGGACATCTACGAGCAGTACTTC. It codes for CATSTLDIYEQYF. The chain employs TRBV15 and TRBJ2-7; D is possibly TRBD1 (5 bases). The CDR3 consists of 13 residues. From germline, CDR1 is LNHNV and CDR2 YYDKDF (reference sequence). Trimming stripped 4 bases from V and 3 bases from J, with 10 bases between. Full variable domain (remainder filled in from reference TRBV15 and TRBJ2-7): DAMVIQNPRYQVTQFGKPVTLSCSQTLNHNVMYWYQQKSSQAPKLLFHYYDKDFNNEADTPDNFQSRRPNTSFCFLDIRSPGLGDTAMYLCATSTLDIYEQYFGPGTRLTVT.

V is TRBV23-1 and J is TRBJ1-5; 7 bases are shared with TRBD1. TRBV23-1 has ORF status, its function being uncertain. Losses at the gene ends were 0 bases for V and 6 bases for J; bases not matched to a gene: 5. The CDR3 contains 15 residues. The CDR3 here is CASSQSQGGSQPQHF. Here the CDR3 DNA reads TGCGCCAGCAGTCAATCCCAGGGGGGATCTCAGCCCCAGCATTTT.